Listed below are T cell receptor beta chains from one sample, sequenced in a study of T cell responses to AZD1222 COVID-19 vaccine. Produced via immunoSEQ multiplex PCR; TCRdb's table is partial and in-frame only. The sample holds about 97,000 clones; 75% to 90% are singletons and the top ten take about 7.8%. Here the sequenced sample was peripheral blood, taken on day 0 of AZD1222 vaccination. These receptors were obtained from an adult in good health. The CDR3 runs from the conserved cysteine through the conserved F or W. D genes are given only for firm matches.

v_call: TRBV4-3; d_call: TRBD2; j_call: TRBJ2-7; cdr3_aa: CASSQNSGTAAYEQYF
v_call: TRBV6-2/TRBV6-3; d_call: .; j_call: TRBJ2-1; cdr3_aa: CASSLTRGLRNEQFF
v_call: TRBV19; d_call: .; j_call: TRBJ2-1; cdr3_aa: CASSIGVSSYNEQFF
v_call: TRBV7-2; d_call: TRBD1; j_call: TRBJ1-3; cdr3_aa: CASSQQGRDTIYF
v_call: TRBV7-9; d_call: .; j_call: TRBJ2-6; cdr3_aa: CASSSPGHRESGANVLTF
v_call: TRBV5-4; d_call: .; j_call: TRBJ2-4; cdr3_aa: CASSSLGGTNIQYF
v_call: TRBV6-5; d_call: .; j_call: TRBJ2-7; cdr3_aa: CASSRDSTSSYEQYF
v_call: TRBV5-4; d_call: TRBD1; j_call: TRBJ2-7; cdr3_aa: CASSFGQGSYEQYF
v_call: TRBV7-9; d_call: .; j_call: TRBJ1-3; cdr3_aa: CATLPARQDGNTIYF
v_call: TRBV5-1; d_call: .; j_call: TRBJ2-3; cdr3_aa: CASSAVEGKVGADTQYF
v_call: TRBV12-3/TRBV12-4; d_call: .; j_call: TRBJ1-2; cdr3_aa: CASSSTANYGYTF
v_call: TRBV15; d_call: TRBD1; j_call: TRBJ2-1; cdr3_aa: CATSSGQEPRAEQFF
v_call: TRBV7-2; d_call: TRBD2; j_call: TRBJ2-5; cdr3_aa: CASSSIAGGRETQYF
v_call: TRBV28; d_call: .; j_call: TRBJ1-5; cdr3_aa: CASSYGGTSNQPQHF
v_call: TRBV5-1; d_call: .; j_call: TRBJ1-1; cdr3_aa: CASSYVRGLGEAFF
v_call: TRBV11-2; d_call: .; j_call: TRBJ2-7; cdr3_aa: CASSLALSAWGLQYF
v_call: TRBV5-6; d_call: .; j_call: TRBJ1-1; cdr3_aa: CASSLARIWMNTEAFF
v_call: TRBV27; d_call: .; j_call: TRBJ1-4; cdr3_aa: CASSPGYGGEKLFF
v_call: TRBV2; d_call: .; j_call: TRBJ2-7; cdr3_aa: CASSPSRGGRSYEQYF
v_call: TRBV5-1; d_call: TRBD2; j_call: TRBJ2-2; cdr3_aa: CASTLLAGNTGELFF
v_call: TRBV4-2; d_call: TRBD2; j_call: TRBJ2-2; cdr3_aa: CASSQEGTSAPGELFF
v_call: TRBV9; d_call: TRBD2; j_call: TRBJ2-1; cdr3_aa: CASSTGRPYNEQFF
v_call: TRBV28; d_call: .; j_call: TRBJ1-2; cdr3_aa: CASSLGLGGYTF
v_call: TRBV7-3; d_call: .; j_call: TRBJ2-5; cdr3_aa: CASSSSRQETQYF
v_call: TRBV28; d_call: .; j_call: TRBJ1-1; cdr3_aa: CASRDRNTEAFF
v_call: TRBV7-2; d_call: .; j_call: TRBJ1-3; cdr3_aa: CASSIGHGNTIYF
v_call: TRBV6-6; d_call: TRBD1; j_call: TRBJ1-2; cdr3_aa: CASSSEGQGNYGYTF
v_call: TRBV5-4; d_call: TRBD1; j_call: TRBJ1-1; cdr3_aa: CASSLTGGNTEAFF
v_call: TRBV6-4; d_call: .; j_call: TRBJ2-3; cdr3_aa: CASSDAGTITDTQYF
v_call: TRBV29-1; d_call: .; j_call: TRBJ2-3; cdr3_aa: CSVQLLLNTDTQYF
v_call: TRBV29-1; d_call: TRBD2; j_call: TRBJ2-3; cdr3_aa: CSVVGGGEWDTQYF
v_call: TRBV6-5; d_call: TRBD1; j_call: TRBJ2-2; cdr3_aa: CASSYGTGATGELFF
v_call: TRBV5-4; d_call: .; j_call: TRBJ1-4; cdr3_aa: CASSSYETGNNEKLFF
v_call: TRBV7-9; d_call: .; j_call: TRBJ1-1; cdr3_aa: CASSPRGTTMNTEAFF
v_call: TRBV5-1; d_call: TRBD1; j_call: TRBJ1-5; cdr3_aa: CASSRDSLNQPQHF
v_call: TRBV11-2; d_call: .; j_call: TRBJ1-3; cdr3_aa: CASSPRGGRSGNTIYF
v_call: TRBV7-3; d_call: TRBD2; j_call: TRBJ2-2; cdr3_aa: CASRLLAGAGELFF
v_call: TRBV5-1; d_call: TRBD1; j_call: TRBJ1-2; cdr3_aa: CASSLRPGGRDGYTF
v_call: TRBV5-1; d_call: .; j_call: TRBJ2-1; cdr3_aa: CASSLTSTDYNEQFF
v_call: TRBV21-1; d_call: .; j_call: TRBJ2-1; cdr3_aa: CASSPRGASSYNEQFF
v_call: TRBV7-3; d_call: .; j_call: TRBJ1-2; cdr3_aa: CASSLLGGHYGYTF
v_call: TRBV9; d_call: TRBD2; j_call: TRBJ2-3; cdr3_aa: CASSPRLAGGQDTQYF
v_call: TRBV12-3/TRBV12-4; d_call: .; j_call: TRBJ2-5; cdr3_aa: CASGQRGGETQYF
v_call: TRBV11-3; d_call: .; j_call: TRBJ2-1; cdr3_aa: CASSLVPDSNEQFF
v_call: TRBV6-5; d_call: TRBD1; j_call: TRBJ1-1; cdr3_aa: CASSRQGETEAFF